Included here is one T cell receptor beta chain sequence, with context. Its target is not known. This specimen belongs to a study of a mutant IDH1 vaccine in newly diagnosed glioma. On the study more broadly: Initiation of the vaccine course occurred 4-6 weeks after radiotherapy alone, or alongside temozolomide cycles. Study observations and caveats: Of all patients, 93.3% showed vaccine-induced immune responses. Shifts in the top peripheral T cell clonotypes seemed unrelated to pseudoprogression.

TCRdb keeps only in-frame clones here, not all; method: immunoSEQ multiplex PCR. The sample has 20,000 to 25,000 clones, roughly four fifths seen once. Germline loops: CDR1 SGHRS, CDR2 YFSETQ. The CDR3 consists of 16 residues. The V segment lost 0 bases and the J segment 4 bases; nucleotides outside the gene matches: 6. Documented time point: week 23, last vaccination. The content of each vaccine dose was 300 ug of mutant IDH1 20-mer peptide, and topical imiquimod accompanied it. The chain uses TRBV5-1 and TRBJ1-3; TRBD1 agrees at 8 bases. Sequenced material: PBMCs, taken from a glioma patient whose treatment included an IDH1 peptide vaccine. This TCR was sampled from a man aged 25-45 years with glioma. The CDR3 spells CASSLGRTGPGNTIYF. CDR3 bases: TGCGCCAGCAGCTTGGGACGGACAGGGCCAGGAAACACCATATATTTT.